Sequencing of this T cell receptor (beta chain) was carried out in a study of early T cells in non-severe SARS-CoV-2 infection. On the study more broadly: Unpaired chains resulted from sequencing bulk RNA of unsorted whole blood.

Attached unique molecular identifiers marked individual cDNA molecules. In TCRdb, the 5' RACE reads were re-called with MiXCR into one record per CDR3 protein. The table has tens of thousands of distinct CDR3 sequences, approximately 9% seen once; the top ten hold approximately 18%. This clonotype was observed a few times. Its antigen remains unidentified. The J segment lost 0 bases and the V segment lost 1 base, leaving 3 bases of the junction unmatched. The CDR3 length is 15 residues. Germline lookup yields CDR1 SGHDT and CDR2 YYEEEE. Study results and caveats: There was a bias toward anti-spike CD8 responses in VDJdb matching, which missed private and CD4 specificities.

Sequencing was performed on whole blood. This chain connects TRBV5-6 to TRBJ1-1; TRBD1 agrees at 7 bases. The sequence was obtained from an adult who was a healthcare worker with PCR-confirmed SARS-CoV-2 infection or an uninfected control (not recorded which). The CDR3 nucleotides are TGTGCCAGCAGCTTGACAGGGGTCATGAACACTGAAGCTTTCTTT. Its translation: CASSLTGVMNTEAFF.